This entry features one TCR beta chain sequence. The data are from a study of shared T cell receptors in the human thymus. Assay used: immunoSEQ multiplex PCR; TCRdb lists only in-frame clones, some missing. The profile shows about 660,000 clones, 70% to 90% of them singletons. This sample was shared with a second study, whose subject was human thymus T cells. Per that paper: Healthy Finnish infants undergoing corrective surgery for congenital heart defects were used as donors. Thymus pieces cut out during corrective heart surgery were the tissue that was used. Both thymic and peripheral blood repertoires showed apparently biased V and J usage. Related studies found that unrelated individuals share highly overlapping thymic repertoires.

Material for sequencing was thymocytes. The clonotype originates from a boy in the first two years of life with a congenital heart defect.

CDR3 region: CASSQETGWQPQHF. CDR3 in DNA: TGCGCCAGCAGCCAGGAGACAGGGTGGCAGCCCCAGCATTTT. The chain links TRBV4-1 to TRBJ1-5; 7 bases agree with TRBD1. CDR3 length: 14 residues. The V gene end was trimmed by 3 bases and the J gene end by 7 bases; junction bases not matched to a gene: 6. Germline CDR1 is MGHRA and CDR2 is YSYEKL.